A selection of T cell receptor beta chains follows, all from one sample in a study of blood T cell repertoires in COVID-19. The table came from immunoSEQ multiplex PCR; TCRdb's copy has only in-frame clones and leaves some out. This table holds more than 90,000 clones, around 86% found once. Sequencing input: peripheral blood. These receptors were taken from a man between 65 and 80 years old with acute or convalescent COVID-19. The CDR3 runs from the conserved cysteine through the conserved F or W. Size is omitted from some rows. Given values are once, few, many or a class for expanded clones.

j_gene: TRBJ1-5; abundance: -; len: 15; v_gene: TRBV7-9; CDR3aa: CASSRTGVANQPQHF
j_gene: TRBJ2-2; abundance: few; len: 16; v_gene: TRBV5-1; CDR3aa: CASSLTSGRPTGELFF
j_gene: TRBJ2-4; abundance: -; len: 16; v_gene: TRBV5-1; CDR3aa: CASSATSGAAKNIQYF
j_gene: TRBJ1-2; abundance: many; len: 11; v_gene: TRBV5-1; CDR3aa: CASTDRVGYTF
j_gene: TRBJ1-1; abundance: -; len: 15; v_gene: TRBV29-1; CDR3aa: CSVDETVLIDTEAFF
j_gene: TRBJ2-7; abundance: once; len: 12; v_gene: TRBV6-5; CDR3aa: CASSYSTYEQYF
j_gene: TRBJ2-5; abundance: -; len: 16; v_gene: TRBV2; CDR3aa: CASSERTSGIAETQYF
j_gene: TRBJ1-2; abundance: once; len: 13; v_gene: TRBV6-2/TRBV6-3; CDR3aa: CASSNRVHYGYTF
j_gene: TRBJ2-3; abundance: -; len: 15; v_gene: TRBV10-3; CDR3aa: CAISPLRDRADTQYF
j_gene: TRBJ2-7; abundance: -; len: 14; v_gene: TRBV5-4; CDR3aa: CASSPRQGAYEQYF
j_gene: TRBJ2-7; abundance: -; len: 15; v_gene: TRBV9; CDR3aa: CASSVDPGGVVEQYF
j_gene: TRBJ1-1; abundance: -; len: 13; v_gene: TRBV6-5; CDR3aa: CASSGQGYTEAFF
j_gene: TRBJ1-1; abundance: few; len: 14; v_gene: TRBV13; CDR3aa: CASSGDRGNTEAFF
j_gene: TRBJ2-5; abundance: -; len: 15; v_gene: TRBV20-1; CDR3aa: CSASSGLAGRETQYF
j_gene: TRBJ2-3; abundance: few; len: 15; v_gene: TRBV7-3; CDR3aa: CASSPTSGSTDTQYF
j_gene: TRBJ1-1; abundance: -; len: 13; v_gene: TRBV30; CDR3aa: CAWRRQGEGEAFF